Listed here are 2 T cell receptor beta chains from one sample, sequenced in a study of regulatory T cells in long-lasting Graves disease. Construction of the TCR beta libraries employed iRepertoire HTBI primers in conjunction with Arm-PCR of CDR3 regions. MiXCR, run by TCRdb on the multiplex PCR reads, gives a single entry per CDR3 protein. The top ten clones hold about 8.3% of a sample with 520,000 or so distinct CDR3 sequences, around 12% of them seen once. Stated time point: newly diagnosed GD, antithyroid drugs for less than 3 months. Scientists built the TCR library using RNA that was extracted from PBMCs. The same data also went into a second study, on T cells in Graves' hyperthyroidism and ophthalmopathy.

Here the sequenced sample was peripheral blood mononuclear cells (PBMCs), taken at new diagnosis, from a patient treated with antithyroid drugs. These TCRs come from a woman in her twenties or thirties with Graves disease.

Many counts were recorded for this clonotype. The chain carries TRBV30 and TRBJ1-5; 8 bases line up with TRBD1. The CDR3 covers 15 residues. V trimming: 3 bases; J trimming: 3 bases; junction bases outside the gene matches: 7. Germline V gives CDR1 GTSNPN, CDR2 SVGIG (reference sequence). CDR3 bases: TGTGCCTGGAGCACAGGGGGGAGCTTCAATCAGCCCCAGCATTTT. It yields the protein CAWSTGGSFNQPQHF.

On this clonotype: Only one base separates this from a far larger clonotype, so it likely reflects a read error. The rearrangement joins TRBV12-3 or TRBV12-4 to TRBJ2-1, with D tentatively TRBD1 (6 bases). V lost 4 bases, J lost 9 bases, and 7 bases lay in between. The CDR3 contains 11 residues. Written as DNA, the CDR3 is TGTGCCAGCAGTTCAGGGGTTGAGCAGTTCTTC. It codes for CASSSGVEQFF.